This TCR beta chain was found in a study of CD8+ T cells in alopecia areata. There are a few counts of this clone. RNA extraction was followed by reverse transcription into cDNA, which acted as the sequencing template. TCRdb keeps only in-frame clones here, not all; method: immunoSEQ multiplex PCR. The table lists hundreds of thousands of clones, over 45% of them singletons, with roughly 0.88% in the top ten. Treatment noted: oral pan-JAK inhibitor, 5-10 mg twice daily. The V end was cut by 6 bases, the J end by 3 bases, with 11 bases between. This CDR3 has 12 residues. Germline loops: CDR1 SQVTM, CDR2 ANQGSEA.

This TCR was sampled from a human donor with alopecia areata. Sequenced here: CD4+ T cells sorted from blood, sampled around week 54, from a patient treated with tofacitinib. The rearrangement joins TRBV29-1 to TRBJ2-5; possible D gene TRBD1, 5 bases. The CDR3 here is CSVLGRKETQYF. The CDR3 DNA reads as TGCAGCGTCTTGGGGCGGAAAGAGACCCAGTACTTC.